This paragraph covers one TCR beta chain sequence. The entry originates in a study of blood T cell repertoires in COVID-19. Overall study: Samples came from the United States, Italy and Spain, spanning acute and convalescent COVID-19. PBMCs, B-cell-depleted T cells, or T cells were the source of the cDNA or gDNA that made up the material.

Methods used by the authors: Reference gene primer amplification gave nucleated cell count estimates. Sequenced by immunoSEQ multiplex PCR; TCRdb stores in-frame clones only, minus some. Clonal size and the V and J genes are those of that table, whereas D and trimming came from the DNA. The table includes roughly 250,000 clones, around 81% detected once. Sequenced input: peripheral blood. This TCR was recovered from a woman aged 60-75 years with active or convalescent COVID-19.

The CDR3 reads CASSYSGRRGEEQYF. The CDR3 bases are TGTGCCAGCAGTTACTCGGGACGGCGGGGAGAAGAGCAGTACTTC. This chain joins TRBV6-5 and TRBJ2-7; D perhaps matches TRBD2 (6 bases). Between the trimmed V and J ends, which lost 0 bases and 7 bases, there was a span of 16 bases. This CDR3 is built from 15 residues. Germline CDR1 reads MNHEY; CDR2 reads SVGAGI.